This is a list of T cell receptor beta chains from one sample in a study of cytomegalovirus exposure and HLA in healthy donors. Profiled with immunoSEQ multiplex PCR; TCRdb holds only in-frame clones, not every one. The listing contains about 74,000 clones. The material sequenced was PBMCs. These receptors were obtained from a female donor in good health and CMV-seropositive. Both conserved end residues are part of each CDR3. Each record gives: J gene, D gene, CDR3 length, V gene, CDR3 protein, CDR3 DNA. D genes are given only for firm matches.

TRBJ1-5	NA	15	TRBV5-1	CASSPGGTPNQPQHF	TGCGCCAGCAGCCCGGGTGGGACACCGAATCAGCCCCAGCATTTT
TRBJ1-5	NA	15	TRBV30	CAWSLADYSNQPQHF	TGCGCCTGGAGTTTGGCAGATTATAGCAATCAGCCCCAGCATTTT
TRBJ2-7	NA	13	TRBV25-1	CASSDRGLNEQYF	TGTGCCAGCAGTGATAGGGGCCTCAACGAGCAGTACTTC
TRBJ1-6	NA	14	TRBV4-1	CASSQDREMNPLHF	TGCGCCAGCAGCCAAGACAGGGAAATGAACCCCCTCCACTTT
TRBJ1-3	NA	16	TRBV18	CASSPIAGMDGNTIYF	TGTGCCAGCTCACCAATTGCGGGGATGGATGGAAACACCATATATTTT
TRBJ2-1	TRBD1	18	TRBV10-1	CASRRDPRTGSPYNEQFF	TGCGCCAGCAGGAGGGACCCTCGGACAGGGTCCCCATACAATGAGCAGTTCTTC
TRBJ2-2	NA	11	TRBV2	CASSDDRELFF	TGTGCCAGCAGTGATGACAGGGAGCTGTTTTTT
TRBJ1-1	TRBD1	18	TRBV28	CASSPPPDREVWDTEAFF	TGTGCCAGCAGCCCGCCCCCTGACAGGGAGGTATGGGACACTGAAGCTTTCTTT
TRBJ1-2	NA	12	TRBV30	CAWSAKGGRYTF	TGTGCCTGGAGTGCCAAGGGGGGGCGCTACACCTTC
TRBJ2-1	NA	14	TRBV5-1	CASSSSILANEQFF	TGCGCCAGCAGCTCGAGTATTCTAGCGAATGAGCAGTTCTTC
TRBJ2-3	NA	14	TRBV6-5	CASGTGVRADTQYF	TGTGCCAGCGGGACGGGGGTAAGGGCAGATACGCAGTATTTT
TRBJ2-7	NA	15	TRBV4-2	CASSQGQDSSYEQYF	TGTGCCAGCAGCCAAGGACAGGACAGCTCCTACGAGCAGTACTTC
TRBJ1-1	NA	13	TRBV13	CASSLPRNTEAFF	TGTGCCAGCAGCCTCCCCAGAAACACTGAAGCTTTCTTT
TRBJ1-4	NA	14	TRBV19	CASSIRGFNEKLFF	TGTGCCAGTAGTATTCGAGGATTTAATGAAAAACTGTTTTTT
TRBJ2-7	NA	12	TRBV7-8	CASSLISYEQYF	TGTGCCAGCAGCTTAATCTCTTACGAGCAGTACTTC
TRBJ1-3	NA	15	TRBV2	CASRRQVSSGNTIYF	TGTGCCAGCAGAAGACAGGTTAGCTCTGGAAACACCATATATTTT
TRBJ2-5	TRBD1	15	TRBV5-4	CASSLEAGTGRPMYF	TGTGCCAGCAGCTTGGAGGCCGGGACAGGGCGCCCGATGTACTTC
TRBJ1-6	TRBD1	13	TRBV30	CAWNDRGTSPLHF	TGTGCCTGGAATGACAGGGGAACTTCACCCCTCCACTTT
TRBJ1-6	NA	17	TRBV7-2	CASSSMVTGTYNSPLHF	TGTGCCAGCAGCTCCATGGTCACCGGGACCTATAATTCACCCCTCCACTTT
TRBJ2-7	NA	15	TRBV21-1	CASSKGEGTGYEQYF	TGTGCCAGCAGCAAAGGGGAGGGGACCGGTTACGAGCAGTACTTC
TRBJ1-1	TRBD1	13	TRBV7-6	CASSPQGVSEAFF	TGTGCCAGCAGCCCACAGGGGGTTAGTGAAGCTTTCTTT
TRBJ2-7	TRBD1	15	TRBV5-1	CASSPGTGARYEQYF	TGCGCCAGCAGCCCAGGGACAGGTGCCCGCTACGAGCAGTACTTC
TRBJ1-1	TRBD1	15	TRBV30	CAWSLVGGLNTEAFF	TGTGCCTGGAGTCTGGTAGGGGGCCTTAACACTGAAGCTTTCTTT
TRBJ2-7	NA	13	TRBV29-1	CSVYYAQSYEQYF	TGCAGCGTTTATTATGCACAGTCCTACGAGCAGTACTTC